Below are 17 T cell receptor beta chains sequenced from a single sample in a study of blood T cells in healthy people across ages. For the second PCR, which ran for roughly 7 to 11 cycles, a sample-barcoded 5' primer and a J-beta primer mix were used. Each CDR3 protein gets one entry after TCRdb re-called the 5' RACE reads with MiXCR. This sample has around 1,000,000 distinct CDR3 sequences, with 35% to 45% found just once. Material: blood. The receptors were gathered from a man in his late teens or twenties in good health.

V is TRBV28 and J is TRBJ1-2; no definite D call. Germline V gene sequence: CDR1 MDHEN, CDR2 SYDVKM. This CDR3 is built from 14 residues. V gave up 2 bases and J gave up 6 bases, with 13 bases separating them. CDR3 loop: CASSLVQGGHGYTF. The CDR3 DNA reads TGTGCCAGCAGTTTAGTACAAGGTGGCCATGGCTACACCTTC.

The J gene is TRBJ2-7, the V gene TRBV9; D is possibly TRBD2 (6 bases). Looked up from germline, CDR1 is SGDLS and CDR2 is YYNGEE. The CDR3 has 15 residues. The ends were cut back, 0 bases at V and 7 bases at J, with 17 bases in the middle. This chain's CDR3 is CASSVGGLPNNEQYF. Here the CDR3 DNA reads TGTGCCAGCAGCGTAGGAGGACTACCCAACAATGAGCAGTACTTC. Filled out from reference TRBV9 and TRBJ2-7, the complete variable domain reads DSGVTQTPKHLITATGQRVTLRCSPRSGDLSVYWYQQSLDQGLQFLIQYYNGEERAKGNILERFSAQQFPDLHSELNLSSLELGDSALYFCASSVGGLPNNEQYFGPGTRLTVT.

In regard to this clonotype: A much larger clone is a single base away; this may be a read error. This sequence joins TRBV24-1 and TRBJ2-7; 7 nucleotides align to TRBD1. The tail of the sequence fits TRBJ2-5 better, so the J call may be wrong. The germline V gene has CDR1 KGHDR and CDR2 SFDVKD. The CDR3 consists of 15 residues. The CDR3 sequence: CATGDPTGQAETQYF. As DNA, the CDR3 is TGTGCCACCGGTGATCCGACAGGGCAGGCAGAGACCCAGTACTTC.

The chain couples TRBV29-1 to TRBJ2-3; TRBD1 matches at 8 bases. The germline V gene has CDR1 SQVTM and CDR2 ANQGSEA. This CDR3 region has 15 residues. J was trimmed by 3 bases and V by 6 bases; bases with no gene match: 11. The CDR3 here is CSVCPSGGLTDTQYF. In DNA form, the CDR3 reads TGCAGCGTGTGTCCCTCAGGGGGCTTGACAGATACGCAGTATTTT.

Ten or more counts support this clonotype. CDR3 DNA: TGTGCCAGCAGCCAGACTCGGGATACGCAGTATTTT. The encoded protein is CASSQTRDTQYF. The genes are TRBV7-2 and TRBJ2-3; unclear D gene. Germline V gene lookup returns CDR1 SGHTA and CDR2 FQGNSA. The CDR3 is 12 amino acids. Trimming took off 5 bases at V and 6 bases at J, with 9 bases between the two ends. The full variable domain, in which reference TRBV7-2 and TRBJ2-3 provide the parts outside the CDR3, is GAGVSQSPSNKVTEKGKDVELRCDPISGHTALYWYRQSLGQGLEFLIYFQGNSAPDKSGLPSDRFSAERTGGSVSTLTIQRTQQEDSAVYLCASSQTRDTQYFGPGTRLTVL.

CDR3 nucleotide sequence: TGTGCCAGCAGCCCCACAATGGTTGATGGCTACACCTTC. Protein product: CASSPTMVDGYTF. The gene calls are TRBV7-9 and TRBJ1-2; D is undetermined. The CDR3 has 13 amino acids. From germline, CDR1 is SEHNR and CDR2 FQNEAQ (reference sequence). Trimming took 5 bases from V and 6 from J, leaving 13 bases between them.

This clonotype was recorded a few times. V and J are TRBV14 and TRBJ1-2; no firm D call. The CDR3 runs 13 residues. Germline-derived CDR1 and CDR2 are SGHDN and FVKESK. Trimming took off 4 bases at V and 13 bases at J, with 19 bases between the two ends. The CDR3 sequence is CASSPLSSSGSTF. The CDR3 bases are TGTGCCAGCAGCCCTTTAAGCTCATCGGGATCCACCTTC.

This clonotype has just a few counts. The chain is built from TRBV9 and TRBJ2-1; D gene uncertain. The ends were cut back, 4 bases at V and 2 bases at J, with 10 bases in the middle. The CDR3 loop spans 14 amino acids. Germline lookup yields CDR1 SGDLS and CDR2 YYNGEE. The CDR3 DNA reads TGTGCCAGCAGCAACTATGAGGCCTACAATGAGCAGTTCTTC. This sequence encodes CASSNYEAYNEQFF.

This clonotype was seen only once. The CDR3: CAISRGTSSYNEQYF. CDR3 in DNA: TGTGCCATCAGTAGGGGGACAAGCTCCTACAATGAGCAGTACTTC. The V gene is TRBV10-3, the J gene TRBJ2-1, with D possibly matching TRBD1 (6 bases). TRBJ2-7 explains the end of the DNA better; the J call may be wrong. In germline, CDR1 is ENHRY, CDR2 SYGVKD. The CDR3 is made up of 15 amino acids.

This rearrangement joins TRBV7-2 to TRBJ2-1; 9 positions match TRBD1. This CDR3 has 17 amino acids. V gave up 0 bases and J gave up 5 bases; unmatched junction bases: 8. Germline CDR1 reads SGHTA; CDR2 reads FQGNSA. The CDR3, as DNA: TGTGCCAGCAGCTTAGCGATGGCAGGACAGGGGAACAATGAGCAGTTCTTC. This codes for CASSLAMAGQGNNEQFF.

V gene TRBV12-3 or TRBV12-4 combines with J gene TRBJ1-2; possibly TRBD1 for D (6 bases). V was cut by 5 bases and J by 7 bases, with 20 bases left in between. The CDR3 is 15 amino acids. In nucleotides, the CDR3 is TGTGCCAGCAGTCCCGACCCGGGACAAGAGTTTGGCTACACCTTC. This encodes CASSPDPGQEFGYTF.

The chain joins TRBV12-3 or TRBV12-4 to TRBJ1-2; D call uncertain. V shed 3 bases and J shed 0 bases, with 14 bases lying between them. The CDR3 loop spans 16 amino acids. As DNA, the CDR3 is TGTGCCAGCAGTTTTATGGGAGAGCCTACTAACTATGGCTACACCTTC. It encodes CASSFMGEPTNYGYTF.

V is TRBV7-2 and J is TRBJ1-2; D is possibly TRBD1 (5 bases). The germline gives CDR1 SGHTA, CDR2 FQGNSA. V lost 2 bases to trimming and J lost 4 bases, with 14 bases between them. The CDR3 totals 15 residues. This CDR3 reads CASSLNGDLSYGYTF. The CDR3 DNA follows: TGTGCCAGCAGCTTAAACGGGGACTTAAGCTATGGCTACACCTTC.

This CDR3 is CASSPGSPSGAGNQPQHF. For the CDR3, the DNA is TGCGCCAGCAGCCCAGGGTCCCCCAGCGGGGCAGGCAATCAGCCCCAGCATTTT. The V call is TRBV4-3, the J call TRBJ1-5; tentative D call: TRBD1 (5 bases). This CDR3 has 18 amino acids. The germline V gene has CDR1 LGHNA and CDR2 YSLEER. Trimming removed 4 bases at V and 2 bases at J, with 21 bases between.

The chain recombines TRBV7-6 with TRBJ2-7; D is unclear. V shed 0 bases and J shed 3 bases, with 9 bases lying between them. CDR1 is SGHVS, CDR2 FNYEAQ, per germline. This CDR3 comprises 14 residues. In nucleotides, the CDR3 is TGTGCCAGCAGCTTAGCGCAGGCAAGCTACGAGCAGTACTTC. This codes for CASSLAQASYEQYF.

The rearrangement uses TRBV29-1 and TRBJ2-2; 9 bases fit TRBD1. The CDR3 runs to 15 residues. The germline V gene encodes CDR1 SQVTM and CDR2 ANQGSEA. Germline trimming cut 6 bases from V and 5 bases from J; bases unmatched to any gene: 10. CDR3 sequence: CSVWTGAFNTGELFF. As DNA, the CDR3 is TGCAGCGTGTGGACAGGGGCTTTTAATACCGGGGAGCTGTTTTTT.

This CDR3 reads CSARDQGAPTDTQYF. The CDR3 DNA reads as TGCAGTGCTAGAGATCAAGGGGCCCCGACAGATACGCAGTATTTT. V usage is TRBV20-1 and J usage is TRBJ2-3; TRBD1 might be the D (5 bases). Trimming pared 0 bases from V and 3 bases from J, leaving 13 bases between. The CDR3 loop spans 15 amino acids. Germline V CDR1 and CDR2: DFQATT, SNEGSKA (reference sequence).